The 18 T cell receptor beta chains presented below share a single source sample, sequenced in a study of T cells in Graves' hyperthyroidism and ophthalmopathy. Amplified TCR beta CDR3 regions derived from RNA transcripts. A first-round RT-PCR of the TCR CDR3 used the HTBI primer set. In TCRdb, the multiplex PCR reads were re-called with MiXCR into one record per CDR3 protein. The table shows about 460,000 distinct CDR3 sequences, with roughly 22% occurring only once. The sequencing sample was made of blood. The source is a woman in her 70s with Graves' ophthalmopathy.

This clonotype was found a few times. The rearrangement uses TRBV20-1 and TRBJ2-1; the D call may be TRBD1 or TRBD2 (5 bases each). The ends were cut back, 5 bases at V and 7 bases at J, with 21 bases in the middle. Germline V CDR1 and CDR2: DFQATT, SNEGSKA (reference sequence). The CDR3 length is 15 residues. The CDR3 region is CSALTGTVGINEQFF. Here the CDR3 DNA reads TGCAGTGCTTTGACCGGGACCGTTGGTATAAATGAGCAGTTCTTC.

The gene calls are TRBV5-1 and TRBJ2-3; TRBD2 matches at 10 bases. The trim removed 2 bases at V and 5 bases at J, leaving 5 bases unmatched. Germline-derived CDR1 and CDR2 are SGHRS and YFSETQ. CDR3 length equals 15 residues. In DNA form, the CDR3 reads TGCGCCAGCAGCTTAAGCGGGAGGGTCAGAGATACGCAGTATTTT. It specifies CASSLSGRVRDTQYF.

Only a few counts were recorded for this clonotype. The chain is built from TRBV7-3 and TRBJ2-3, with 10 positions matching TRBD1. The CDR3 is made up of 14 amino acids. V lost 5 bases and J lost 8; bases outside the gene matches: 7. CDR1 SGHTA and CDR2 FQGTGA come from the germline V gene. DNA of the CDR3: TGTGCCAGCAGCGGGGACAGGGGATCGGGTACGCAGTATTTT. Translating it yields CASSGDRGSGTQYF.

This clonotype was detected only a few times. The chain carries TRBV20-1 and TRBJ2-7; 9 bases match TRBD2. The germline V gene has CDR1 DFQATT and CDR2 SNEGSKA (reference sequence). CDR3 length: 14 amino acids. The CDR3 sequence is CSAMGLAGSYEQYF. The CDR3 coding sequence is TGCAGCGCCATGGGGCTAGCGGGGAGTTACGAGCAGTACTTC.

The chain couples TRBV12-3 or TRBV12-4 to TRBJ1-2; perhaps TRBD1 as D (5 bases). The CDR3 is made up of 12 amino acids. V lost 8 bases and J lost 5, with 12 bases in between. CDR3 in DNA: TGTGCCAGCGGGGCAGGGATTTATGGCTACACCTTC. As protein: CASGAGIYGYTF.

This clonotype was counted at least ten times. The rearrangement links TRBV11-2 to TRBJ1-2, with 7 positions matching TRBD1. With V trimmed by 3 bases and J by 3 bases, 7 bases remained unmatched. The CDR3 is 15 amino acids. Germline V gene data show CDR1 as SGHAT and CDR2 as FQNNGV. The CDR3 sequence is CASSFRDREDYGYTF. The CDR3 DNA reads as TGTGCCAGCAGCTTCCGAGACAGGGAAGACTATGGCTACACCTTC.

The CDR3 region is CATSRVVTGDQPQHF. As DNA, the CDR3 is TGTGCCACCAGCAGGGTGGTCACAGGGGATCAGCCCCAGCATTTT. The chain has TRBV15 and TRBJ1-5; 7 bases line up with TRBD1. The germline CDR1 and CDR2 sequences are LNHNV and YYDKDF (reference sequence). Losses at the gene ends were 3 bases for V and 5 bases for J; bases not matched to a gene: 7. The CDR3 is 15 amino acids.

The V gene is TRBV6-1, the J gene TRBJ1-3; a possible D gene is TRBD1 (6 bases). The V end lost 8 bases, the J end lost 1 base, and 9 bases lay between the germline ends. The V gene's germline CDR1 is MNHNS and CDR2 SASEGT. CDR3 length: 13 residues. CDR3 DNA sequence: TGTGCCAGCGGGACACCTTCTGGAAACACCATATATTTT. Translation gives CASGTPSGNTIYF.

In its sample, this clonotype was seen many times. The J gene is TRBJ1-1, the V gene TRBV12-3 or TRBV12-4; D not certain. Trimming took off 7 bases at V and 2 bases at J, with 17 bases between the two ends. This CDR3 region has 15 residues. CDR3 residues: CASTPRISYNTEAFF. The CDR3 DNA reads as TGTGCCAGCACCCCCCGTATTTCCTACAACACTGAAGCTTTCTTT.

In its sample, this clonotype was seen a few times. V usage is TRBV4-3 and J usage is TRBJ1-5, with D hard to call. V dropped 4 bases and J dropped 7 bases, with 14 bases sitting between them. This CDR3 comprises 14 residues. Per the germline V gene, CDR1 is LGHNA and CDR2 is YSLEER. The CDR3 spells CASSLLPGRQPQHF. The CDR3 bases are TGCGCCAGCAGCCTACTACCGGGCAGGCAGCCCCAGCATTTT.

The rearrangement joins TRBV7-8 to TRBJ2-5; TRBD2 aligns across 11 bases. Trimming removed 2 bases from V and 5 bases from J; junction bases left unmatched: 10. The V gene's germline CDR1 is SGHVS and CDR2 FQNEAQ. The CDR3 loop spans 17 amino acids. The CDR3 here is CASSLRTSGLGAETQYF. The CDR3 nucleotides are TGTGCCAGCAGCTTAAGGACTAGCGGGCTGGGGGCGGAGACCCAGTACTTC. The whole variable domain, remainder taken from reference TRBV7-8 and TRBJ2-5, is GAGVSQSPRYKVAKRGQDVALRCDPISGHVSLFWYQQALGQGPEFLTYFQNEAQLDKSGLPSDRFFAERPEGSVSTLKIQRTQQEDSAVYLCASSLRTSGLGAETQYFGPGTRLLVL.

CDR3 bases: TGCGCCAGCAGCTTCCTGGGGTCCAATGAGCAGTTCTTC. Protein product: CASSFLGSNEQFF. J is TRBJ2-1 and V is TRBV5-1; D is unclear. From germline, CDR1 is SGHRS and CDR2 YFSETQ. The CDR3 runs to 13 residues. V was cut by 2 bases and J by 6 bases, with 9 bases left in between.

This clonotype was counted only a few times. The chain carries TRBV12-3 or TRBV12-4 and TRBJ1-1; 10 bases are shared with TRBD1. Losses at the gene ends were 3 bases for V and 1 base for J; bases not matched to a gene: 2. The CDR3 sequence is 15 residues long. This CDR3 reads CASSLRQGANTEAFF. CDR3 coding DNA: TGTGCCAGCAGTTTGAGACAGGGGGCGAACACTGAAGCTTTCTTT.

Only one count was recorded for this clonotype. The CDR3 bases are TGTGCCAGCAGTACCGAGGGAGGTGGGGCCAACGTCCTGACTTTC. The encoded protein is CASSTEGGGANVLTF. The chain employs TRBV6-4 and TRBJ2-6, with a tentative D call TRBD2 (6 bases). The V gene lost 5 bases and the J gene lost 3 bases, with 11 bases spanning the gap. The CDR3 runs to 15 residues. Looked up from germline, CDR1 is MRHNA and CDR2 is SNTAGT.

This clonotype has more than one count but fewer than ten. The chain links TRBV18 to TRBJ1-1; D is unclear. V was cut by 3 bases and J by 3 bases, with 11 bases left in between. The CDR3 is 14 residues long. CDR1 KGHSH and CDR2 LQKENI come from the germline V gene. The CDR3 spells CASSPPTTDTEAFF. The CDR3 DNA follows: TGTGCCAGCTCACCGCCTACCACAGACACTGAAGCTTTCTTT.

This chain uses TRBV2 with TRBJ2-4; TRBD2 agrees at 7 bases. The length of the CDR3 is 18 residues. Germline assignment: CDR1 SNHLY and CDR2 FYNNEI. Germline trimming cut 6 bases from V and 1 base from J; bases unmatched to any gene: 15. As DNA, the CDR3 is TGTGCCAGCAGGGAGGGACTGGGGGGGAGGATTGCCAAAAACATTCAGTACTTC. It translates to CASREGLGGRIAKNIQYF.

This clonotype has just a few counts. The chain is built from TRBV6-1 and TRBJ1-2; no clear D gene. In germline, CDR1 is MNHNS, CDR2 SASEGT. V was clipped by 6 bases and J by 6 bases, with 17 bases between them. This CDR3 has 14 residues. CDR3 residues: CASRPDSPADGYTF. The CDR3 DNA is TGTGCCAGCAGACCCGATAGCCCGGCGGATGGCTACACCTTC.

V and J are TRBV10-3 and TRBJ2-2; D possibly corresponds to TRBD1 (6 bases). The CDR3 consists of 15 residues. The germline V and J ends were trimmed by 0 bases and 5 bases, with 10 bases remaining between them. Germline-derived CDR1 and CDR2 are ENHRY and SYGVKD. The CDR3 here is CAISESVGGTGELFF. Here the CDR3 DNA reads TGTGCCATCAGTGAGTCAGTAGGGGGAACCGGGGAGCTGTTTTTT.